This T cell receptor beta chain derives from a study of technical replicates of blood from several donors. The data were produced by immunoSEQ multiplex PCR, yet TCRdb's version contains in-frame clones alone and is incomplete. There are about 82,000 clones in the sample; 96% occur only once, and 0.37% lies in the top ten. Trimming left V 3 bases short and J 0 bases short, with 10 bases between. This CDR3 spans 15 amino acids. In germline, CDR1 is SGHRS, CDR2 YFSETQ. The rearrangement uses TRBV5-1 and TRBJ2-4, with D maybe TRBD2 (6 bases). The source is a human donor in good health. Source material: T cells isolated from PBMCs. The CDR3 is CASSSGGVAKNIQYF. Here the CDR3 DNA reads TGCGCCAGCAGCTCCGGAGGGGTAGCCAAAAACATTCAGTACTTC.